The 4 T cell receptor beta chains presented below share a single source sample, sequenced in a study of regulatory T cells in long-lasting Graves disease. Relying on iRepertoire HTBI primers and Arm-PCR of CDR3 regions, the team built TCR beta libraries. TCRdb re-analysed the multiplex PCR reads in MiXCR, keeping a single row per CDR3 protein. This table holds some 490,000 distinct CDR3 sequences, approximately 12% found once. As to time point: newly diagnosed GD, antithyroid drugs for less than 3 months. RNA extracted from PBMCs served as the sequencing template. These data were also reused for a study on T cells in Graves' hyperthyroidism and ophthalmopathy.

The material was peripheral blood mononuclear cells (PBMCs), obtained at new diagnosis, from a patient treated with antithyroid drugs. Every receptor here comes from a woman aged 30 to 39 with Graves disease.

There are many counts of this clonotype. The J gene is TRBJ2-7, the V gene TRBV11-1; D gene unclear. CDR3 length equals 14 residues. Germline V gene lookup returns CDR1 SGHAT and CDR2 FQDESV (reference sequence). The V and J ends lost 1 base and 0 bases respectively, with 7 bases between them. CDR3 amino acids: CASSLVPSSYEQYF. In nucleotides, the CDR3 is TGTGCCAGCAGCTTAGTTCCGTCCTCCTACGAGCAGTACTTC.

The V gene is TRBV28, the J gene TRBJ2-6, with TRBD2 as a possible D gene (6 bases). The V end lost 5 bases, the J end lost 0 bases, and 20 bases lay between the germline ends. The CDR3 runs to 19 residues. Per the germline V gene, CDR1 is MDHEN and CDR2 is SYDVKM. The DNA of the CDR3 is TGTGCCAGCAGTACCCGATTAGTGGGGGGTATCTCTGGGGCCAACGTCCTGACTTTC. As protein: CASSTRLVGGISGANVLTF.

Concerning this clonotype: It may be a read error: a sequence one base away is much more abundant. The chain recombines TRBV7-2 with TRBJ2-7, with 9 nucleotides matching TRBD1. The length of the CDR3 is 15 residues. V lost 5 bases, J lost 9 bases, and 14 bases stayed unmatched. The V gene's germline CDR1 is SGHTA and CDR2 FQGNSA. The CDR3 spells CASSATGTGYLAQYF. The CDR3 DNA follows: TGTGCCAGCAGCGCAACCGGGACAGGGTACTTAGCGCAGTACTTC.

The chain combines TRBV2 with TRBJ1-1, with a tentative D call TRBD1 (5 bases). This CDR3 has 13 residues. Trimming removed 7 bases from V and 2 bases from J, with 11 bases in between. Germline assignment: CDR1 SNHLY and CDR2 FYNNEI. The CDR3 is CASNSDRNTEAFF. As DNA, the CDR3 is TGTGCCAGCAACAGCGACAGAAACACTGAAGCTTTCTTT.